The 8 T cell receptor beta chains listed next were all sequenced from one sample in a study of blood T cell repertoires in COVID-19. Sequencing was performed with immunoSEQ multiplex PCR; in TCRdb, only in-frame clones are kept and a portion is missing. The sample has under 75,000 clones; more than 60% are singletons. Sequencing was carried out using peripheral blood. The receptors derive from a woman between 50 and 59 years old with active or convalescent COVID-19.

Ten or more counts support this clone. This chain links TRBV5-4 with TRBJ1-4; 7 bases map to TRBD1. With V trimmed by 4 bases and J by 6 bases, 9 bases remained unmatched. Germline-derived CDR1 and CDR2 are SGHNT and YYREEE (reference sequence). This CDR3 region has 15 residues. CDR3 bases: TGTGCCAGCAGCGCAAACAGGGGCCTCGATGAAAAACTGTTTTTT. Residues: CASSANRGLDEKLFF.

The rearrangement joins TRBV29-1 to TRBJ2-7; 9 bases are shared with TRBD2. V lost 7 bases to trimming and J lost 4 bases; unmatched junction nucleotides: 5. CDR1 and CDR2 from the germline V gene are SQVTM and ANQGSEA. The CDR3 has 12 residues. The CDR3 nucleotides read TGCAGCGCTAGCGGGACAGCGTACGAGCAGTACTTC. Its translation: CSASGTAYEQYF.

The CDR3 region is CASSPAAGGSTDTQYF. The CDR3, as DNA: TGTGCCAGCAGTCCAGCAGCGGGGGGTAGCACAGATACGCAGTATTTT. The chain combines TRBV7-9 with TRBJ2-3, with 9 bases matching TRBD2. Germline V CDR1 and CDR2: SEHNR, FQNEAQ (reference sequence). V gave up 6 bases and J gave up 0 bases; unmatched junction bases: 7. This CDR3 contains 16 residues. The full variable domain, its missing parts supplied by reference TRBV7-9 and TRBJ2-3, is DTGVSQNPRHKITKRGQNVTFRCDPISEHNRLYWYRQTLGQGPEFLTYFQNEAQLEKSRLLSDRFSAERPKGSFSTLEIQRTEQGDSAMYLCASSPAAGGSTDTQYFGPGTRLTVL.

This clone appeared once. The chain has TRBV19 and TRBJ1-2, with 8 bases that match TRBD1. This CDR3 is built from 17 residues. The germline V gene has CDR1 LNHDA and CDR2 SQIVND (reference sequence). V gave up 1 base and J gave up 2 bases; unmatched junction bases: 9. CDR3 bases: TGTGCCAGTAGTATAGCTAGACAGGGGAAAGGAAACTATGGCTACACCTTC. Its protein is CASSIARQGKGNYGYTF.

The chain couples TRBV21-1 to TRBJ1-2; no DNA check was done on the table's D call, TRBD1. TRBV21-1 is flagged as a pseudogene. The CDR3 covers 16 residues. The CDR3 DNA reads TGTGCCAGCAGCAAAGTCTTGGACAGGGGCTGTGGTGGCTACACCTTC. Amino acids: CASSKVLDRGCGGYTF.

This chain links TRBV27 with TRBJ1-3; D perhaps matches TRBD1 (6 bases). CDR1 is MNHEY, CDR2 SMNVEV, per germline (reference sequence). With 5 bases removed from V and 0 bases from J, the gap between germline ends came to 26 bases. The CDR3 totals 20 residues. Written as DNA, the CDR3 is TGTGCCAGCAGTGAACTCTCCACTTTTGGACAGCCTTTCTCTGGAAACACCATATATTTT. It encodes CASSELSTFGQPFSGNTIYF.

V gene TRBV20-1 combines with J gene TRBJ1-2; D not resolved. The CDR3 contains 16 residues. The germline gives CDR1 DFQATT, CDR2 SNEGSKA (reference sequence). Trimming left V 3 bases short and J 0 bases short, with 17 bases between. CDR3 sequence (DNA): TGCAGTGCTAGTAGCGGGAACCCTCCCTCTAACTATGGCTACACCTTC. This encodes CSASSGNPPSNYGYTF.

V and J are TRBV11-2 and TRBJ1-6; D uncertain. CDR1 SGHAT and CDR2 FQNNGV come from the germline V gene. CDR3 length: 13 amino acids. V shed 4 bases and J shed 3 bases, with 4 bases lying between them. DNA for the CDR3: TGTGCCAGCAGCTCGGTCTATAATTCACCCCTCCACTTT. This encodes CASSSVYNSPLHF.